This entry is about one T cell receptor (beta chain). A junction end diverges from the germline sequence, so it may reflect a read error. This sample was taken from a study of blood T cell repertoires in COVID-19. At the level of the study: COVID-19 samples from acute and convalescent phases originated in the United States, Italy and Spain. In each case, the material was cDNA or gDNA derived from T cells, B-cell-depleted T cells, or PBMCs.

Produced via immunoSEQ multiplex PCR; TCRdb's table is partial and in-frame only. In the table there are just under 350,000 clones, 87% of which are singletons. One Seattle source followed patients from active infection through their disease course. Germline V gene lookup returns CDR1 SSHAT and CDR2 FNYEAQ (reference sequence). The CDR3 runs 15 residues. This clonotype originated in a woman aged 45-60 years with COVID-19, enrolled during active disease. Sequencing used peripheral blood. The rearrangement links TRBV7-7 to TRBJ2-7; 8 bases line up with TRBD1. CDR3 sequence: CASSRQPGQDYEQYF. The CDR3 coding sequence is TGTGCTAGCAGTCGACAACCGGGACAGGACTACGAGCAGTACTTC.